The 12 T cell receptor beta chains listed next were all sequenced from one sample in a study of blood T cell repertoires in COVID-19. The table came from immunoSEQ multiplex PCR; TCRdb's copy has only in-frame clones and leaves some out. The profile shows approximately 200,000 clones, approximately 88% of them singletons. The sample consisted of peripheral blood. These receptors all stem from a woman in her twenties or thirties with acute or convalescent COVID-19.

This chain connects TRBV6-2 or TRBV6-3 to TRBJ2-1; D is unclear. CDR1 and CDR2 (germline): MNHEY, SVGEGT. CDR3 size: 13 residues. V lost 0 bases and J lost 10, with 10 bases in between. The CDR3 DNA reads TGTGCCAGCAGTTACTCCCTTTCCGGGGAGCAGTTCTTC. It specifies CASSYSLSGEQFF.

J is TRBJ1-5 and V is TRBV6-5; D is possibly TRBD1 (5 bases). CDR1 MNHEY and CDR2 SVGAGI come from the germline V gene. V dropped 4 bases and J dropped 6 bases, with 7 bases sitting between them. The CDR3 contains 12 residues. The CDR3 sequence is CASSFQGQPQHF. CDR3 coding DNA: TGTGCCAGCAGTTTCCAGGGTCAGCCCCAGCATTTT.

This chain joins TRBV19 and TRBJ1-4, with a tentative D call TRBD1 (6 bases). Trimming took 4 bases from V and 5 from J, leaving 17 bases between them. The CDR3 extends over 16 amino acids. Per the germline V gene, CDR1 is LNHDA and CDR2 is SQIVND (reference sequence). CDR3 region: CASSSQGGAQNEKLFF. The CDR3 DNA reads TGTGCCAGTAGTAGTCAAGGGGGGGCGCAGAATGAAAAACTGTTTTTT. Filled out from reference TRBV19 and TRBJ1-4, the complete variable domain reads DGGITQSPKYLFRKEGQNVTLSCEQNLNHDAMYWYRQDPGQGLRLIYYSQIVNDFQKGDIAEGYSVSREKKESFPLTVTSAQKNPTAFYLCASSSQGGAQNEKLFFGSGTQLSVL.

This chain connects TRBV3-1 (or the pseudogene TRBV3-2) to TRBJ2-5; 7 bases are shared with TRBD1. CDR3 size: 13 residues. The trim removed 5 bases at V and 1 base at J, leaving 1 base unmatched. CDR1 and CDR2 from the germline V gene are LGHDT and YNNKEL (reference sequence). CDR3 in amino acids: CASSYRGQETQYF. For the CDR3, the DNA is TGTGCCAGCAGCTACAGGGGCCAAGAGACCCAGTACTTC.

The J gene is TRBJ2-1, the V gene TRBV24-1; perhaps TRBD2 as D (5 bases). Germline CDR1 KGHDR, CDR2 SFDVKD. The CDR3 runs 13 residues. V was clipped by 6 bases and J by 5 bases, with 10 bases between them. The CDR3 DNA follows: TGTGCCACCAGTAGCGGAGTTGACAATGAGCAGTTCTTC. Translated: CATSSGVDNEQFF.

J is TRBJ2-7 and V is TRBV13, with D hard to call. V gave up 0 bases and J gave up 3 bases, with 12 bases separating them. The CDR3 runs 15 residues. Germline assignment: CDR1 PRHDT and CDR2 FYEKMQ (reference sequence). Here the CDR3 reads CASSLGLGPLYEQYF. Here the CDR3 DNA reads TGTGCCAGCAGCTTAGGCCTAGGCCCCCTCTACGAGCAGTACTTC.

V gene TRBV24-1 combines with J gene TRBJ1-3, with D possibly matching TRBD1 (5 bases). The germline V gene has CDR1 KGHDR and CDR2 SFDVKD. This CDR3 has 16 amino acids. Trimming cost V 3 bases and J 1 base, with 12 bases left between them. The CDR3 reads CATSDPRRESGNTIYF. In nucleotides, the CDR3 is TGTGCCACCAGTGATCCCCGCAGGGAATCTGGAAACACCATATATTTT.

The CDR3, as DNA: TGTGCCAGCAGGGGCCTGCATGTAGGCACAGATACGCAGTATTTT. This sequence encodes CASRGLHVGTDTQYF. The rearrangement links TRBV2 to TRBJ2-3; D call uncertain. Trimming left V 6 bases short and J 1 base short, with 14 bases between. CDR1 SNHLY and CDR2 FYNNEI come from the germline V gene. CDR3 length: 15 residues. Looking up the rest from reference TRBV2 and TRBJ2-3 gives the full variable domain: EPEVTQTPSHQVTQMGQEVILRCVPISNHLYFYWYRQILGQKVEFLVSFYNNEISEKSEIFDDQFSVERPDGSNFTLKIRSTKLEDSAMYFCASRGLHVGTDTQYFGPGTRLTVL.

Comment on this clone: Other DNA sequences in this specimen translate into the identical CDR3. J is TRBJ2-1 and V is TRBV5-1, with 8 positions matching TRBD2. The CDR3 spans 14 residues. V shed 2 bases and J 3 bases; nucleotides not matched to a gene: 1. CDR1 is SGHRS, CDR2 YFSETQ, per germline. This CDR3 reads CASSLAGVYNEQFF. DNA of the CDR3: TGCGCCAGCAGCTTAGCGGGGGTCTACAATGAGCAGTTCTTC.

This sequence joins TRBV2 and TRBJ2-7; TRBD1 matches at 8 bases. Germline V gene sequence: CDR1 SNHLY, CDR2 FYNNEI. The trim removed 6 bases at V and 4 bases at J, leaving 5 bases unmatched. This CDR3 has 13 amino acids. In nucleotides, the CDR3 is TGTGCCAGCAGCAGGGGGCGTCGATACGAGCAGTACTTC. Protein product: CASSRGRRYEQYF. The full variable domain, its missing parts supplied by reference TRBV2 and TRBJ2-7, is EPEVTQTPSHQVTQMGQEVILRCVPISNHLYFYWYRQILGQKVEFLVSFYNNEISEKSEIFDDQFSVERPDGSNFTLKIRSTKLEDSAMYFCASSRGRRYEQYFGPGTRLTVT.

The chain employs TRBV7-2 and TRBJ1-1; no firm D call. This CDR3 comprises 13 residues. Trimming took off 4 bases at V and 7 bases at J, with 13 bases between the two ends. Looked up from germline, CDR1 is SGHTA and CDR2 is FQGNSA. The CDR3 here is CASSWRLGNEAFF. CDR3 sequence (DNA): TGTGCCAGCAGCTGGAGGCTGGGGAATGAAGCTTTCTTT.

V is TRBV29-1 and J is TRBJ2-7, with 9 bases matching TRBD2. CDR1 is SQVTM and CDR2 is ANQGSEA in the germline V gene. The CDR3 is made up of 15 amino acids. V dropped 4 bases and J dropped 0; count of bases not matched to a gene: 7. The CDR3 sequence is CSVVKGLANSYEQYF. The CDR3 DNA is TGCAGCGTTGTCAAAGGACTAGCGAACTCCTACGAGCAGTACTTC.